One sample yielded the 19 T cell receptor beta chains listed below, sequenced in a study of T cell changes during pregnancy in multiple sclerosis. Only in-frame clones appear in the TCRdb table, and some are missing; sequencing was by immunoSEQ multiplex PCR. The sample yields tens of thousands of clones, roughly 94% seen once. Sequencing was performed on peripheral blood, taken in the second trimester of pregnancy. Every receptor here comes from a female donor in good health, enrolled as a control in a pregnancy study.

This clone was seen just once. The chain joins TRBV4-3 to TRBJ2-7, with no clear D. Germline CDR1 is LGHNA and CDR2 is YSLEER. V lost 0 bases, J lost 2 bases, and 5 bases lay in between. The length of the CDR3 is 13 residues. CDR3 loop: CASSQDSPYEQYF. The CDR3 DNA is TGCGCCAGCAGCCAAGATAGCCCCTACGAGCAGTACTTC.

The rearrangement joins TRBV28 to TRBJ1-4; D is uncertain. The CDR3 covers 15 residues. The germline gives CDR1 MDHEN, CDR2 SYDVKM. The V end was cut by 6 bases, the J end by 3 bases, with 14 bases between. CDR3 nucleotide sequence: TGTGCCAGCAGAGACCCCCAGGTGGCTAATGAAAAACTGTTTTTT. Translating it yields CASRDPQVANEKLFF.

About this clone: The same CDR3 is also encoded by other DNA sequences in this sample. The chain has TRBV27 and TRBJ2-7; 8 nucleotides agree with TRBD1. After removal of 9 bases from V and 1 base from J, the junction contained 14 bases not matched to a gene. Germline assignment: CDR1 MNHEY and CDR2 SMNVEV (reference sequence). The CDR3 spans 16 residues. The DNA for the CDR3 is TGTGCCAGTGGTCCGGACAGGGCCTATTATTCCTACGAGCAGTACTTC. Its protein is CASGPDRAYYSYEQYF.

This clone has a handful of counts. This sequence joins TRBV11-3 and TRBJ2-3; D gene uncertain. V shed 3 bases and J shed 2 bases, with 6 bases lying between them. Germline V gene lookup returns CDR1 SGHNT and CDR2 YENEEA. This CDR3 has 13 amino acids. CDR3 sequence (DNA): TGTGCCAGCAGCTTCGTCCCCACAGATACGCAGTATTTT. Its protein product is CASSFVPTDTQYF.

The genes are TRBV7-8 and TRBJ2-7; 11 positions agree with TRBD1. The J segment lost 2 bases and the V segment lost 1 base, leaving 4 bases of the junction unmatched. Germline loops: CDR1 SGHVS, CDR2 FQNEAQ. The CDR3 is 16 amino acids. The CDR3 DNA follows: TGTGCCAGCAGCTTAGGTAGGGACAGGGGGACCTACGAGCAGTACTTC. Protein: CASSLGRDRGTYEQYF. The complete variable domain, with remaining parts taken from reference TRBV7-8 and TRBJ2-7, reads GAGVSQSPRYKVAKRGQDVALRCDPISGHVSLFWYQQALGQGPEFLTYFQNEAQLDKSGLPSDRFFAERPEGSVSTLKIQRTQQEDSAVYLCASSLGRDRGTYEQYFGPGTRLTVT.

In its sample, this clone was seen a few times. The genes are TRBV4-2 and TRBJ2-7, with 13 bases lining up with TRBD2. The CDR3 has 15 amino acids. CDR1 and CDR2 (germline): LGHNA, YNFKEQ. The trim removed 2 bases at V and 4 bases at J, leaving 2 bases unmatched. For the CDR3, the DNA is TGTGCCAGCAGCCAAAGGACTAGCGGGAGTTACGAGCAGTACTTC. Encoded protein: CASSQRTSGSYEQYF.

This rearrangement joins TRBV27 to TRBJ2-3, with D perhaps TRBD1 (5 bases). V lost 4 bases and J lost 6, with 14 bases in between. The CDR3 is 14 residues long. The germline CDR1 and CDR2 sequences are MNHEY and SMNVEV (reference sequence). Here the CDR3 reads CASSSTGDQDTQYF. The CDR3, as DNA: TGTGCCAGCAGTTCCACAGGAGACCAGGATACGCAGTATTTT.

Here the CDR3 DNA reads TGTGCCAGCAGCTCGCAGGGCTACGAGCAGTACTTC. Its protein product is CASSSQGYEQYF. The chain joins TRBV7-9 to TRBJ2-7, with D possibly TRBD1 on 5 matching bases. CDR1 and CDR2 (germline): SEHNR, FQNEAQ (reference sequence). CDR3 length equals 12 residues. V was trimmed by 4 bases and J by 3 bases, leaving 7 bases between them.

V and J are TRBV27 and TRBJ1-4; TRBD1 matches at 9 bases. CDR3 length: 14 residues. CDR1 MNHEY and CDR2 SMNVEV come from the germline V gene (reference sequence). The junction had 2 bases not matched to a gene; V was cut back by 8 bases and J by 1 base. CDR3 residues: CASGQGLTNEKLFF. CDR3 sequence (DNA): TGTGCCAGCGGACAGGGGTTAACTAATGAAAAACTGTTTTTT.

This chain connects TRBV14 to TRBJ2-3; D not certain. V was cut by 2 bases and J by 1 base, with 4 bases left in between. Germline loops: CDR1 SGHDN, CDR2 FVKESK. The CDR3 spans 13 residues. CDR3: CASSQRGTDTQYF. CDR3 DNA: TGTGCCAGCAGCCAAAGAGGCACAGATACGCAGTATTTT.

The genes are TRBV10-2 and TRBJ2-7; 7 positions match TRBD2. Germline CDR1 reads WSHSY; CDR2 reads SAAADI. The CDR3 has 14 residues. V lost 8 bases to trimming and J lost 2 bases; unmatched junction nucleotides: 9. The CDR3 spells CASLGIAGPYEQYF. The CDR3 DNA is TGCGCCAGCTTAGGGATAGCGGGTCCCTACGAGCAGTACTTC.

This sequence joins TRBV5-4 and TRBJ1-5, with 9 positions matching TRBD1. The CDR3 consists of 18 residues. Germline V gene data show CDR1 as SGHNT and CDR2 as YYREEE (reference sequence). Germline trimming cut 6 bases from V and 2 bases from J; bases unmatched to any gene: 15. The DNA of the CDR3 is TGTGCCAGCACCCTGTGCCTTCCGGGACAGGGAGGCAATCAGCCCCAGCATTTT. This encodes CASTLCLPGQGGNQPQHF.

The chain carries TRBV19 and TRBJ1-5; D is perhaps TRBD1 (6 bases). The ends were cut back, 3 bases at V and 4 bases at J, with 13 bases in the middle. This CDR3 region has 15 residues. Germline V gives CDR1 LNHDA, CDR2 SQIVND (reference sequence). The CDR3 nucleotides read TGTGCCAGTAGTATGAGAATAAGGGGGAATCAGCCCCAGCATTTT. Amino acids: CASSMRIRGNQPQHF.

For this clone: Other DNA sequences in the same sample also yield this CDR3. The gene calls are TRBV19 and TRBJ1-1; D gene unclear. Looked up from germline, CDR1 is LNHDA and CDR2 is SQIVND (reference sequence). The ends were cut back, 3 bases at V and 1 base at J, with 6 bases in the middle. This CDR3 comprises 13 residues. The CDR3 coding sequence is TGTGCCAGTAGTATTGGCAGGAACACTGAAGCTTTCTTT. Protein sequence: CASSIGRNTEAFF.

V gene TRBV28 combines with J gene TRBJ1-6; D gene uncertain. CDR1 and CDR2 from the germline V gene are MDHEN and SYDVKM. This CDR3 is built from 16 residues. The V end was cut by 3 bases, the J end by 0 bases, with 9 bases between. CDR3 in DNA: TGTGCCAGCAGTTTCTTGCCGGGCTCCTATAATTCACCCCTCCACTTT. Translating gives CASSFLPGSYNSPLHF.

The genes are TRBV11-3 and TRBJ2-7; 10 bases map to TRBD2. The CDR3 is 13 amino acids. The germline V gene has CDR1 SGHNT and CDR2 YENEEA. V was clipped by 5 bases and J by 5 bases; unmatched bases: 3. CDR3 DNA: TGTGCCAGCAGCCCGCTAGCGGGAGACGAGCAGTACTTC. This translates into CASSPLAGDEQYF.

The chain recombines TRBV5-1 with TRBJ2-1; 11 bases map to TRBD2. Germline lookup yields CDR1 SGHRS and CDR2 YFSETQ. Trimming at V came to 5 bases and at J to 6 bases, leaving 7 bases not matched to a gene. The CDR3 length is 15 residues. CDR3 amino acids: CASSLTSGGLNEQFF. Written as DNA, the CDR3 is TGCGCCAGCAGTCTTACTAGCGGGGGCCTCAATGAGCAGTTCTTC. The full variable domain, rest sourced from reference TRBV5-1 and TRBJ2-1, is KAGVTQTPRYLIKTRGQQVTLSCSPISGHRSVSWYQQTPGQGLQFLFEYFSETQRNKGNFPGRFSGRQFSNSRSEMNVSTLELGDSALYLCASSLTSGGLNEQFFGPGTRLTVL.

The rearrangement uses TRBV5-6 and TRBJ1-1; no definite D call. V was pared by 4 bases and J by 9 bases, with 16 bases between. Germline CDR1 is SGHDT and CDR2 is YYEEEE. The CDR3 extends over 13 amino acids. This CDR3 is CASSLLSTTQAFF. The CDR3, as DNA: TGTGCCAGCAGCCTGTTATCCACAACCCAAGCTTTCTTT.

V is TRBV5-8 and J is TRBJ1-2; a weak D match, TRBD1 (5 bases). Trimming removed 9 bases at V and 0 bases at J, with 15 bases between. This CDR3 has 14 residues. Looked up from germline, CDR1 is SGHTS and CDR2 is YDEGEE. CDR3 protein: CAIRRDGTNYGYTF. CDR3 in DNA: TGTGCCATCAGGCGGGACGGTACTAACTATGGCTACACCTTC. The full variable domain, with the rest looked up from reference TRBV5-8 and TRBJ1-2, is EAGVTQSPTHLIKTRGQQATLRCSPISGHTSVYWYQQALGLGLQFLLWYDEGEERNRGNFPPRFSGRQFPNYSSELNVNALELEDSALYLCAIRRDGTNYGYTFGSGTRLTVV.